The source of this T cell receptor (beta chain) is a study of cytomegalovirus exposure and HLA in healthy donors. Regarding the study as a whole: Within the data, a cluster of highly shared sequence variants was likely a sequencing artifact.

PCR involved 60 Vbeta and 13 Jbeta primers. Libraries were prepared by immunoSEQ multiplex PCR; TCRdb keeps only in-frame clonotypes and omits some of them. The table has 150,000 to 200,000 clones, roughly four fifths seen once. Details on this clone: Its matching antigen is unknown.

V lost 5 bases, J lost 7 bases, and 20 bases lay in between. The CDR3 covers 15 residues. Germline V gives CDR1 SGHTA, CDR2 FQGNSA. The sequencing input was PBMCs. This TCR was sampled from a young woman in good health and CMV-seropositive. The V gene is TRBV7-2, the J gene TRBJ1-1; possible D gene TRBD1, 6 bases. CDR3 region: CASSPPGGQVGEAFF. The CDR3 nucleotides read TGTGCCAGCAGCCCCCCGGGGGGGCAAGTTGGTGAAGCTTTCTTT.